This T cell receptor (beta chain) was captured in a study of T cell repertoires in cytomegalovirus infection (dated by TCRdb to between 2018 and 2021). Broadly, across the study: Because public TCR beta signatures pointed to carriage of CMV infection together with the matching HLA type, the HLA type of each donor mattered for the analysis. The research as a whole found: Cumulative frequency of public TCR beta family members discriminated carriers of CMV infection plus the relevant HLA type in this cohort and an independent approximately 360-donor cohort. The ex vivo response was dominated by HLA-C-restricted CMV-specific TCR beta clonotypes, which also provided the single most frequent clonotype in two of eight donors.

V is pared back by 6 bases and J by 2 bases, with 19 bases lying between the germline termini. Counted from cysteine to phenylalanine, this CDR3 has 16 amino acids. Only CDR3 DNA is held: 48 bases, read in frame from base 1. CDR1 and CDR2 are read off the germline V gene (reference sequence) as SGHNT and YYREEE. Of note for this clonotype: The antigen this receptor binds is unknown. Per-nucleotide qualities are absent, and no much larger clonotype sits a single base away.

Sequencing instrument: Illumina HiSeq 1500. The public reads were reprocessed in TCRdb via fastp at Q25 and MiXCR, keeping in-frame beta chains. Under each unique CDR3 protein, matching rows form one entry showing the most common genes and DNA. This sample holds some 110,000 distinct CDR3 sequences; over 9.5% were observed only once. Around 33% of the sample is taken by the ten largest. The sequencing input was PBMCs, sequenced either directly or after in vitro stimulation (not recorded which). The TCR comes from a human donor in good health (CMV status not recorded). Some clones in this sample may be carry-over from other donors' samples. The chain couples TRBV5-4 to TRBJ2-3, with no D gene named confidently. The DNA is TGTGCCAGCACCCGGCCCGGGCAGATTTACACAGATACGCAGTATTTT. It is translated as CASTRPGQIYTDTQYF.